This TCR beta chain was captured by sequencing in a study of cytomegalovirus exposure and HLA in healthy donors (dated by TCRdb to about 2017). Some background on the complete study: An earlier analysis of approximately 550 of the donors reported 250 to 300 Gb of sequence data and around 110 million unique TCR beta sequences from 150 million to 200 million T cells. Approximately 300 gigabases of sequencing data and some 85 million unique TCR sequences were included in an early release covering around 600 HLA-typed donors. Among the roughly 390 genotyped donors, around 81% belonged to the genetic ancestry cluster associated with self-reported Caucasian donors. The study aimed to test whether cataloging public T cell receptors could reveal signatures of past pathogen exposure. Using immunosequencing, the study profiled T cell repertoires from about 620 subjects and related those repertoires to cytomegalovirus serostatus. Along with the roughly 700-subject first cohort, a separate validation cohort of over a hundred different subjects was used. High-throughput TCR immunosequencing, statistical association of individual TCRs with disease status, and machine learning were combined to predict cytomegalovirus infection status. To study patterns of TCR occurrence, a later analysis re-analyzed previously published TCR beta repertoires from more than 550 donors and added high-resolution HLA genotyping. The later analysis used no new phenotypic data to find candidate immune exposures, relying instead on TCR beta sequences and their occurrence across donors. In an earlier analysis of 587 of the donors, high-throughput TCR beta sequencing was used to judge whether each TCR beta V gene segment behaved as functional or pseudogenic. Donor age, sex, ethnicity and CMV serostatus were collected together with the repertoire data. A later genetic analysis took genome-wide SNP genotypes for about 60% of the roughly 670 donors and used that subset as a discovery cohort. Every repertoire in the discovery cohort had been generated on one and the same sequencing platform. HLA typing covered class I and class II loci at four-digit resolution. The number of typed donors differed by locus: roughly 629-640 for A, B, C, DRB1 and DQB1; about 520 for DQA1; 600 to 610 for DPA1; and 450 to 480 for DPB1. Roughly 5 DR-DQ haplotypes were handled as single units for association and clustering, since linkage in the cohort was strong. Across about 370 genotyped donors of the cohort, an average of 235,054 unique TCR beta nucleotide sequences per donor were sequenced, and roughly 17% of those sequences were non-productive. Broad study findings and their caveats: Specific HLA alleles were associated with 15,000 to 20,000 TCR beta sequences at a false discovery rate of 0.05 in a later analysis. A further reported finding was that TCR beta sequences accurately predicted the HLA-A and HLA-B alleles for most subjects in the first cohort. Compared with equally common non-associated chains, HLA-associated TCR beta chains in a later analysis were more clonally expanded and had lower generation probabilities. Immune exposure information for the cohort was limited to CMV serostatus. HLA typing was unavailable for some donors at each locus, so association tests used only the typed subset. Linkage disequilibrium might explain the correlated functional status among segregating V segments, but an unknown experimental factor could not be excluded. Because counts were too low, more than 15 rarely observed V segments, including chromosome 9 orphons, were excluded from the earlier analysis of about 500 of the donors. Assigning TCR associations to individual alleles was difficult when HLA alleles, especially DR and DQ, strongly co-occurred. According to the authors, the approach could potentially be generalized to other disease states and immunological phenotypes. In the study, 150 to 200 TCR beta chains were listed as associated with cytomegalovirus. A later genetic analysis reported fewer N-insertions in productive TCRs among donors in an Asian-associated ancestry cluster than the approximately 700-donor mean. A group of highly shared sequence variants was considered likely to be a technical artifact of the sequencing pipeline. According to a later analysis, most CMV-associated TCR beta chains appeared to be HLA-restricted, and the HLA associations seemed to be driven largely by CMV exposure. An earlier analysis of several hundred of the donors showed that most TCR beta V segments appeared in productive rearrangements either about 90% or about 30% of the time, which broadly matched IMGT annotations. While some public TCRs were present in many individuals, most TCR sequences turned up only very rarely across donors. According to a later analysis, TCR association rates differed among HLA loci, with DRB1 alleles showing the most associated TCRs and HLA-C alleles showing the fewest. Cytomegalovirus status was reported to be diagnosed by the classifier with high specificity and sensitivity in both the original and validation cohorts. In vitro tests confirmed that three of the cytomegalovirus-associated TCR beta chains recognize cytomegalovirus antigens. Some IMGT-functional V segments, including TRBV6-2 and TRBV6-3, could not be told apart with the 87-base-pair reads, so those segments were excluded. V-gene and J-gene trimming of TCR beta chains was associated with a missense DCLRE1C variant in a later genetic analysis, and the association was replicated in an independent cohort. A later analysis reported that several top co-occurrence clusters appeared linked to parvovirus B19, influenza, CMV and Epstein-Barr virus. The cohort was sequenced for TCR beta chains only, and without alpha or paired-chain data the features that could be detected were limited. Presence/absence analyses assumed roughly uniform sequencing depth across donors, an assumption that may not hold.

With regard to this clone: It has no known antigen specificity. One base away there is no much larger clone; base qualities are not given.

The CDR3 goes from the cysteine to the phenylalanine over 14 residues. Only the CDR3 part of the read is kept: 42 bases, read in frame from the first base. CDR1 and CDR2 were assigned from the germline V gene as SNHLY and FYNNEI. Unmatched junction bases come to 6, with V trimmed by 4 bases and J by 3 bases. In total, over 600 healthy bone marrow donors made up the cohort. At the time of sampling, all cohort members were nominally healthy, though unrecorded immune exposures were likely present. The donor was CMV seropositive and was included in the group of approximately 300 seropositive cohort members. A peripheral blood sample was collected from each donor, and TCR beta sequencing was performed on peripheral blood mononuclear cells. Genomic DNA was extracted from the blood cell samples with the Qiagen DNeasy Blood Extraction Kit. Receptor amplification or capture employed the immunoSEQ multiplex PCR assay. For the multiplex PCR, a mixture combining 60 forward primers for TCR Vbeta segments and 13 reverse primers for TCR Jbeta segments was used. The CDR3 region of rearranged TCR beta genes was amplified from genomic DNA by a multiplex PCR assay. Amplified TCR beta libraries were sequenced as 87-base-pair reads on the Illumina HiSeq System. For the original study's pipeline: A later analysis counted around 72 million unique TCR beta chains across the 690 or so repertoires, and 10 million to 11 million of these chains were shared by at least two donors. A nearest-neighbor algorithm error-corrected the raw reads and collapsed the reads into unique sequences, merging closely related sequences to remove PCR and sequencing errors. CDR3 sequences were aligned to IMGT reference sequences to assign V, D and J gene segments. For a sequence to be retained, a match of at least six nucleotides was required to both a V gene segment and a J gene segment. Rearrangements were classified as productive when the CDR3 lacked stop codons and remained in frame with V and J, and all other rearrangements were classified as non-productive. Following IMGT convention, CDR3 was defined as the stretch from the second conserved V-encoded cysteine up to the conserved J-encoded phenylalanine. The earlier analysis of 587 of the donors excluded sequences that lacked an unambiguous match to a single V gene segment. An earlier analysis of several hundred of the donors called V segments functional above 56.7% productive rearrangements and segregating when the between-donor standard deviation exceeded 5%. To diagnose cytomegalovirus status from the catalog of TCR beta chain sequences, a statistical classification framework was built. V and J gene assignment, in a later analysis, came from comparing TCR nucleotide sequences with IMGT/GENE-DB human TR gene sequences. In a later analysis, CDR3 sequences and most-parsimonious VDJ recombination scenarios were assigned using the TCRdist pipeline. In a later analysis, each TCR beta chain was defined by its CDR3 amino acid sequence together with its V-gene family, and reads lacking a unique V-gene family were excluded. As a way to deal with suspected cross-contamination and a sequencing artifact, a later analysis dropped 500 to 700 nucleotide sequences that were highly shared and had low generation probability. A later analysis calculated a clonal expansion index for each public chain from normalized within-repertoire ranks of inferred template counts. A later analysis computed generation probabilities with a VDJ recombination model fitted to out-of-frame rearrangements, and checked the results against IGoR. A later analysis scored TCR-TCR, TCR-HLA and TCR-CMV co-occurrence with hypergeometric tests, applying a repertoire-size bias correction to TCR pairs. A later analysis estimated false discovery rates by permuting HLA or CMV assignments 20 times. In a later analysis, co-occurring TCRs were grouped using DBSCAN, with TCRdist sequence similarity added in when clustering inside HLA-allele-positive subsets. Repertoires with fewer than 30,000 or more than 120,000 public chains, plus five repertoires with anomalous nucleotide sharing, were excluded from co-occurrence clustering. Not all clones reach the TCRdb copy of this immuneACCESS table, which keeps in-frame sequences only. Checked studies attribute under half of the gap to unresolved V genes and leave the rest unexplained. V, J and clone size reflect that table, while D and trimming were determined from the DNA. The sample table records about 130,000 clones; more than 65% of these occur just once. About 2.7% of the sample belongs to the ten largest clones.

The sequence came from a woman aged 55 to 70 in good health and CMV-seropositive. The sequenced sample consisted of PBMCs. The sequence joins TRBV2 to TRBJ2-7; TRBD1 matches 7 bases in the middle. Read as DNA, the sequence is TGTGCCAGCAGTGGGATAGACAGGGACTACGAGCAGTACTTC. Translation gives CASSGIDRDYEQYF.